The entry that follows covers one T cell receptor (beta chain) sequence. Its antigen is still unknown. The data stem from a study of cytomegalovirus exposure and HLA in healthy donors. Overall study findings and caveats: A later analysis found common viral pathogens apparently linked to several of the most significant clusters.

The PCR employed 60 Vbeta primers together with 13 Jbeta primers. The data were produced by immunoSEQ multiplex PCR, yet TCRdb's version contains in-frame clones alone and is incomplete. The table lists 60,000 or so clones, roughly 80% of them singletons. Germline CDR1 SGHAT, CDR2 FQDESV (reference sequence). The CDR3 totals 15 residues. The V and J ends lost 1 base and 1 base, in that order; junction bases with no gene match: 1. The chain joins TRBV11-1 to TRBJ2-3, with 8 bases matching TRBD2. The sample was PBMCs. The TCR comes from a middle-aged woman in good health and CMV-seropositive. CDR3: CASSLERGRTDTQYF. The CDR3 nucleotides read TGTGCCAGCAGCTTAGAGCGGGGGCGCACAGATACGCAGTATTTT.